The 16 T cell receptor beta chains reported below all come from one sample, sequenced in a study of human T cells and chemical hapten exposure. TCRdb re-called the RACE reads with MiXCR, one entry per CDR3 protein. In the table there are roughly 150,000 distinct CDR3 sequences, 25% to 35% of which are singletons. Time point here: patch test 3, about 24 weeks after DPC sensitization. Treatment denoted: therapeutic diphenylcyclopropenone sensitization with weekly scalp DPC. The sequencing used whole blood, collected in connection with sensitization to the hapten diphenylcyclopropenone (DPC). Receptor source: a woman in her late teens or twenties with alopecia areata. Some clones in this sample may be carry-over from other donors' samples.

In its sample, this clonotype was seen a few times. V gene TRBV9 combines with J gene TRBJ1-3, with unresolved D. With 4 bases removed from V and 4 bases from J, the gap between germline ends came to 9 bases. The CDR3 covers 13 residues. Germline values: CDR1 SGDLS, CDR2 YYNGEE. The CDR3 loop is CASSIDLGNTIYF. In DNA, the CDR3 is TGTGCCAGCAGCATTGACTTAGGAAACACCATATATTTT.

This clonotype has more than one count but fewer than ten. The rearrangement joins TRBV4-3 to TRBJ1-1, with D hard to call. V lost 0 bases, J lost 8 bases, and 16 bases lay in between. Germline assignment: CDR1 LGHNA and CDR2 YSLEER. The CDR3 has 15 residues. Written as DNA, the CDR3 is TGCGCCAGCAGCCAAGAAAGGAGACGTGGGTCGGAAGCTTTCTTT. Amino acids: CASSQERRRGSEAFF.

This clonotype was detected only a few times. V gene TRBV5-1 combines with J gene TRBJ2-5; D may be TRBD1 or TRBD2 (5 bases each). The CDR3 spans 14 residues. CDR1 SGHRS and CDR2 YFSETQ come from the germline V gene. The germline V and J ends were trimmed by 1 base and 3 bases, with 10 bases remaining between them. The CDR3 nucleotides read TGCGCCAGCAGCTTGTCAGGGACCGAAGAGACCCAGTACTTC. This translates into CASSLSGTEETQYF.

The V call is TRBV7-2, the J call TRBJ2-5; no clear D gene. This CDR3 is built from 18 residues. Between the trimmed V and J ends, which lost 5 bases and 0 bases, there was a span of 22 bases. CDR1 SGHTA and CDR2 FQGNSA come from the germline V gene. The CDR3 loop is CASSLSNGRVLHQETQYF. The CDR3 nucleotides read TGTGCCAGCAGCCTTTCAAATGGACGGGTCCTCCACCAAGAGACCCAGTACTTC. Together with reference TRBV7-2 and TRBJ2-5, the CDR3 gives the full variable domain: GAGVSQSPSNKVTEKGKDVELRCDPISGHTALYWYRQSLGQGLEFLIYFQGNSAPDKSGLPSDRFSAERTGGSVSTLTIQRTQQEDSAVYLCASSLSNGRVLHQETQYFGPGTRLLVL.

This clonotype was seen a few times. The rearrangement uses TRBV10-3 and TRBJ2-7, with 11 bases aligning to TRBD2. Germline values: CDR1 ENHRY, CDR2 SYGVKD. This CDR3 comprises 15 residues. Losses at the gene ends were 6 bases for V and 4 bases for J; bases not matched to a gene: 8. The CDR3, as DNA: TGTGCCATCAGGACCGGGACTAGCGGATCATACGAGCAGTACTTC. Protein sequence: CAIRTGTSGSYEQYF.

The chain employs TRBV20-1 and TRBJ2-3; the D call may be TRBD1 or TRBD2 (7 bases each). CDR1 DFQATT and CDR2 SNEGSKA come from the germline V gene (reference sequence). V shed 6 bases and J shed 5 bases, with 21 bases lying between them. CDR3 length equals 15 residues. The CDR3, as DNA: TGCAGTGCCGGTAGCCAGGGGGGAGGGGGAGATACGCAGTATTTT. This sequence encodes CSAGSQGGGGDTQYF.

There are a few counts of this clonotype. The chain links TRBV4-1 to TRBJ2-1, with D hard to call. V was pared by 4 bases and J by 4 bases, with 2 bases between. The germline V gene has CDR1 MGHRA and CDR2 YSYEKL. CDR3 size: 11 residues. The CDR3 spells CASSRYNEQFF. For the CDR3, the DNA is TGCGCCAGCAGCCGATACAATGAGCAGTTCTTC.

This clonotype has just a few counts. This sequence joins TRBV25-1 and TRBJ2-7, with 7 bases lining up with TRBD2. V shed 2 bases and J 7 bases; nucleotides not matched to a gene: 5. Per germline, CDR1 MGHDK and CDR2 SYGVNS. CDR3 length: 13 amino acids. The DNA for the CDR3 is TGTGCCAGCAGTGAAACTGCCGGGAGGGAGCAGTACTTC. This codes for CASSETAGREQYF.

The chain links TRBV2 to TRBJ2-7; maybe TRBD1 (5 bases). The V end was cut by 4 bases, the J end by 0 bases, with 16 bases between. CDR1 and CDR2 from the germline V gene are SNHLY and FYNNEI. The CDR3 has 16 amino acids. The CDR3 region has the DNA TGTGCCAGCAGTGTCTATAGGGGCCCGAGCTCCTACGAGCAGTACTTC. Its protein is CASSVYRGPSSYEQYF.

The CDR3 protein is CASSPVVGARDGYTF. Here the CDR3 DNA reads TGTGCCAGCAGCCCCGTTGTGGGGGCGCGTGACGGCTACACCTTC. V usage is TRBV7-6 and J usage is TRBJ1-2; D is possibly TRBD1 (6 bases). Per the germline V gene, CDR1 is SGHVS and CDR2 is FNYEAQ. The V end lost 5 bases, the J end lost 8 bases, and 21 bases lay between the germline ends. CDR3 size: 15 residues.

Here the CDR3 reads CASSQVRTEAFF. CDR3 sequence (DNA): TGCGCCAGCAGCCAAGTCAGGACTGAAGCTTTCTTT. The chain couples TRBV4-1 to TRBJ1-1; no definite D call. The V and J ends lost 1 base and 5 bases respectively, with 5 bases between them. Germline V gene sequence: CDR1 MGHRA, CDR2 YSYEKL. The CDR3 spans 12 residues.

This clonotype occurred a few times. This sequence joins TRBV2 and TRBJ2-1; tentatively, D is TRBD1 (6 bases). Germline V gene data show CDR1 as SNHLY and CDR2 as FYNNEI. Deletions cut 4 bases from V and 9 bases from J, with 13 bases between. This CDR3 has 13 residues. CDR3 sequence: CASSVRGWGEQFF. The CDR3 DNA is TGTGCCAGCAGTGTAAGGGGGTGGGGTGAGCAGTTCTTC.

The table lists this clonotype with a few counts. This rearrangement joins TRBV7-2 to TRBJ1-4; 9 bases are shared with TRBD1. This CDR3 has 14 residues. V lost 5 bases, J lost 7 bases, and 5 bases stayed unmatched. The V gene's germline CDR1 is SGHTA and CDR2 FQGNSA. The CDR3 DNA follows: TGTGCCAGCAGCAAGAACAGGGGGCTTGAAAAACTGTTTTTT. Translating gives CASSKNRGLEKLFF.

V usage is TRBV20-1 and J usage is TRBJ2-1; D is perhaps TRBD2 (5 bases). Germline lookup yields CDR1 DFQATT and CDR2 SNEGSKA (reference sequence). V lost 4 bases and J 0 bases, leaving 10 bases between the germline ends. The CDR3 runs to 14 residues. The CDR3, as DNA: TGCAGTGCTACGGAGCGGAGCTCCTACAATGAGCAGTTCTTC. It codes for CSATERSSYNEQFF.

In nucleotides, the CDR3 is TGTGCCAGCAGCCTAGGGGACAGGGGGCCCTACGAGCAGTACTTC. The encoded protein is CASSLGDRGPYEQYF. The J gene is TRBJ2-7, the V gene TRBV7-2; 12 bases are shared with TRBD1. V shed 5 bases and J 2 bases; nucleotides not matched to a gene: 4. Germline V gene data show CDR1 as SGHTA and CDR2 as FQGNSA. The CDR3 totals 15 residues.

In its sample, this clonotype was seen a few times. V usage is TRBV7-2 and J usage is TRBJ1-5; D remains ambiguous. The CDR3 sequence is 15 residues long. V dropped 5 bases and J dropped 5 bases, with 16 bases sitting between them. Germline-derived CDR1 and CDR2 are SGHTA and FQGNSA. CDR3 amino acids: CASSLGNLRYQPQHF. The CDR3 DNA is TGTGCCAGCAGCCTAGGCAACCTTCGATATCAGCCCCAGCATTTT.